Ten or more counts support the clone carrying this T cell receptor (beta chain). Trimming left V 4 bases short and J 4 bases short, with 13 bases between. CDR1 SQVTM and CDR2 ANQGSEA come from the germline V gene. This CDR3 contains 13 residues. CDR3-region Arm-PCR and iRepertoire HTBI primers produced the TCR beta libraries. MiXCR was run by TCRdb on the multiplex PCR reads, yielding one entry per CDR3 protein. The sample records more than 450,000 distinct CDR3 sequences, about 12% being singletons. This sample is part of a study of regulatory T cells in long-lasting Graves disease. Stated time point: newly diagnosed GD, antithyroid drugs for less than 3 months. Generation of the TCR library employed RNA extracted from PBMCs. Separately, the same data were catalogued under a study of T cells in Graves' hyperthyroidism and ophthalmopathy.

Source: peripheral blood mononuclear cells (PBMCs), taken at new diagnosis, from a patient treated with antithyroid drugs. This TCR was sampled from a woman in her 30s with Graves disease. The rearrangement uses TRBV29-1 and TRBJ1-2; tentative D call: TRBD1 (5 bases). The CDR3 DNA follows: TGCAGCGTTGTCCAGGGACTATCCTATGGCTACACCTTC. It codes for CSVVQGLSYGYTF.